This T cell receptor beta chain was retrieved from a study of early T cells in non-severe SARS-CoV-2 infection. In the study overall: Chains were not paired, and sequencing was done on bulk RNA from unsorted whole blood.

The germline V gene has CDR1 DFQATT and CDR2 SNEGSKA (reference sequence). CDR3 length: 15 residues. Trimming shortened V by 4 bases and J by 4 bases, and 16 bases separated the two germline ends. This clonotype has just a few counts. Attachment of unique molecular identifiers to individual cDNA molecules was performed. MiXCR, applied by TCRdb to the 5' RACE reads, yields one record per CDR3 protein. The sample has around 44,000 distinct CDR3 sequences, roughly 6.1% seen once. This sequence originates from an adult who was a healthcare worker with PCR-confirmed SARS-CoV-2 infection or an uninfected control (not recorded which). This chain uses TRBV20-1 with TRBJ2-2; tentative D call: TRBD1 (6 bases). The material was whole blood, obtained at baseline. This chain's CDR3 is CSATGVDRPTGELFF. DNA for the CDR3: TGCAGTGCTACTGGGGTAGACAGGCCCACCGGGGAGCTGTTTTTT.